Below are 2 T cell receptor beta chains sequenced from a single sample in a study of blood T cell repertoires in COVID-19. Only in-frame clones appear in the TCRdb table, and some are missing; sequencing was by immunoSEQ multiplex PCR. The sample holds approximately 270,000 clones; approximately 90% are singletons and the top ten take less than 3.5%. The sample was PBMCs or T cells enriched from blood (not recorded which). These receptors all come from a man aged 40-49 years who had been exposed to COVID-19.

The rearrangement uses TRBV6-4 and TRBJ2-2; 8 positions agree with TRBD2. Germline V gene sequence: CDR1 MRHNA, CDR2 SNTAGT. J gave up 1 base and V 3 bases, and 7 bases lay outside the gene matches. This CDR3 is built from 17 residues. CDR3 nucleotide sequence: TGTGCCAGCAGTGAATATCCAGCGGGAGAGAACACCGGGGAGCTGTTTTTT. Translated: CASSEYPAGENTGELFF.

This clone was recorded only once. V and J are TRBV3-1 (or the pseudogene TRBV3-2) and TRBJ2-7, with 10 bases fitting TRBD2. There are 16 residues in the CDR3. J gave up 5 bases and V 0 bases, and 7 bases lay outside the gene matches. Germline values: CDR1 LGHDT, CDR2 YNNKEL (reference sequence). The CDR3 DNA is TGTGCCAGCAGCCAAGATATGGCTAGCGGGAGCCACGAGCAGTACTTC. It translates to CASSQDMASGSHEQYF.